Listed here are 29 T cell receptor beta chains from one sample, sequenced in a study of blood T cell repertoires in COVID-19. Measured with immunoSEQ multiplex PCR; TCRdb has only the in-frame clones, and not every one. This table has 55,000 to 65,000 clones, approximately 80% appearing once. The sequenced material came from peripheral blood. The origin of the receptors is a human donor in a cohort sampled during active COVID-19.

This clone was found a few times. V and J are TRBV28 and TRBJ2-7; no clear D. The CDR3 totals 15 residues. Trimming removed 4 bases from V and 3 bases from J, with 16 bases in between. Germline loops: CDR1 MDHEN, CDR2 SYDVKM. The CDR3 loop is CASSSAGLEGYEQYF. The CDR3, as DNA: TGTGCCAGCAGTTCCGCCGGGTTGGAAGGCTACGAGCAGTACTTC.

The chain combines TRBV11-3 with TRBJ2-1; 7 bases align to TRBD2. CDR3 length equals 15 residues. The germline CDR1 and CDR2 sequences are SGHNT and YENEEA. V was pared by 1 base and J by 7 bases, with 7 bases of the junction left unmatched. CDR3 amino acids: CASSLGGGLPNEQFF. The CDR3 DNA follows: TGTGCCAGCAGCTTAGGGGGGGGGTTACCGAATGAGCAGTTCTTC.

The gene calls are TRBV3-1 (or the pseudogene TRBV3-2) and TRBJ1-2; D gene unclear. V lost 5 bases, J lost 4 bases, and 11 bases lay in between. The germline CDR1 and CDR2 sequences are LGHDT and YNNKEL (reference sequence). The CDR3 sequence is 13 residues long. The CDR3 sequence is CASSKAVGYGYTF. The CDR3 bases are TGTGCCAGCAGCAAGGCGGTTGGCTATGGCTACACCTTC.

The chain is built from TRBV3-1 (or the pseudogene TRBV3-2) and TRBJ2-7, with 8 bases that match TRBD2. The germline V gene has CDR1 LGHDT and CDR2 YNNKEL (reference sequence). This CDR3 contains 14 residues. The junction had 7 bases not matched to a gene; V was cut back by 4 bases and J by 5 bases. CDR3 sequence (DNA): TGTGCCAGCAGCCTGGGACTAGGGCCCAACGAGCAGTACTTC. Its translation: CASSLGLGPNEQYF.

The table lists this clone with many counts. This chain links TRBV30 with TRBJ2-7; tentatively, D is TRBD1 (5 bases). Germline CDR1 GTSNPN, CDR2 SVGIG (reference sequence). V was pared by 1 base and J by 4 bases, with 11 bases between. The length of the CDR3 is 13 residues. The CDR3 sequence: CAWSEGRQYEQYF. The CDR3 DNA reads TGTGCCTGGAGTGAGGGTAGACAGTACGAGCAGTACTTC.

The rearrangement joins TRBV7-9 to TRBJ1-1, with D tentatively TRBD1 (6 bases). Between the trimmed V and J ends, which lost 5 bases and 7 bases, there was a span of 17 bases. CDR1 and CDR2 (germline): SEHNR, FQNEAQ (reference sequence). This CDR3 region has 14 residues. CDR3 loop: CASSLQGLRGEAFF. The CDR3 coding sequence is TGTGCCAGCAGCCTACAGGGTTTACGGGGTGAAGCTTTCTTT. Full variable domain (missing parts from reference TRBV7-9 and TRBJ1-1): DTGVSQNPRHKITKRGQNVTFRCDPISEHNRLYWYRQTLGQGPEFLTYFQNEAQLEKSRLLSDRFSAERPKGSFSTLEIQRTEQGDSAMYLCASSLQGLRGEAFFGQGTRLTVV.

The V gene is TRBV6-1, the J gene TRBJ2-5; D possibly corresponds to TRBD1 (5 bases). The CDR3 loop spans 16 amino acids. The germline V gene has CDR1 MNHNS and CDR2 SASEGT. V was pared by 2 bases and J by 3 bases, with 16 bases between. The CDR3 spells CASSEFVPGNKETQYF. CDR3 in DNA: TGTGCCAGCAGTGAATTTGTGCCAGGGAATAAAGAGACCCAGTACTTC.

As regards this clone: Other DNA sequences in this sample translate to the same CDR3. The genes are TRBV9 and TRBJ2-6; D uncertain. In germline, CDR1 is SGDLS, CDR2 YYNGEE. This CDR3 is 15 amino acids long. The V end lost 0 bases, the J end lost 0 bases, and 4 bases lay between the germline ends. The CDR3 DNA reads TGTGCCAGCAGCGTAGGAGGCTCTGGGGCCAACGTCCTGACTTTC. Translation gives CASSVGGSGANVLTF.

The chain uses TRBV7-2 and TRBJ2-2; D gene uncertain. Germline CDR1 reads SGHTA; CDR2 reads FQGNSA. The V and J ends lost 5 bases and 1 base respectively, with 8 bases between them. CDR3 length equals 14 residues. This CDR3 reads CASSPVLNTGELFF. The CDR3, as DNA: TGTGCCAGCAGCCCCGTGTTGAACACCGGGGAGCTGTTTTTT.

V usage is TRBV7-9 and J usage is TRBJ1-1, with D possibly TRBD1 on 5 matching bases. Germline CDR1 SEHNR, CDR2 FQNEAQ (reference sequence). The CDR3 contains 14 residues. Trimming pared 8 bases from V and 10 bases from J, leaving 23 bases between. The CDR3 sequence is CASLPGGRLHRAFF. The CDR3 region has the DNA TGTGCCAGCCTTCCCGGGGGAAGGCTTCATCGAGCTTTCTTT. Drawing the rest from reference TRBV7-9 and TRBJ1-1, the complete variable domain is DTGVSQNPRHKITKRGQNVTFRCDPISEHNRLYWYRQTLGQGPEFLTYFQNEAQLEKSRLLSDRFSAERPKGSFSTLEIQRTEQGDSAMYLCASLPGGRLHRAFFGQGTRLTVV.

The chain joins TRBV23-1 to TRBJ1-3; D remains unclear. TRBV23-1 is an ORF for which the function is uncertain. V lost 11 bases and J lost 1, with 9 bases in between. The CDR3 sequence is 12 residues long. CDR3 amino acids: CAHGWSGNTIYF. CDR3 DNA sequence: TGCGCCCACGGGTGGTCTGGAAACACCATATATTTT.

The CDR3 protein is CASSQDWLYEQYF. The CDR3 coding sequence is TGCGCCAGCAGCCAAGATTGGCTTTACGAGCAGTACTTC. The rearrangement uses TRBV4-1 and TRBJ2-7; D is uncertain. Trimming pared 0 bases from V and 4 bases from J, leaving 7 bases between. This CDR3 contains 13 residues. The V gene's germline CDR1 is MGHRA and CDR2 YSYEKL.

V usage is TRBV19 and J usage is TRBJ2-7; D is unresolved. CDR3 size: 11 residues. Germline V gives CDR1 LNHDA, CDR2 SQIVND (reference sequence). Trimming shortened V by 3 bases and J by 2 bases, and 2 bases separated the two germline ends. In DNA, the CDR3 is TGTGCCAGTAGTATCACCTACGAGCAGTACTTC. It is translated as CASSITYEQYF.

The rearrangement uses TRBV28 and TRBJ1-2; 9 nucleotides match TRBD1. Germline values: CDR1 MDHEN, CDR2 SYDVKM. The CDR3 covers 18 residues. V shed 5 bases and J 4 bases; nucleotides not matched to a gene: 17. The CDR3: CASSHPGQGGEFVYGYTF. The DNA for the CDR3 is TGTGCCAGCAGTCATCCGGGACAGGGAGGAGAGTTCGTCTATGGCTACACCTTC.

The chain has TRBV24-1 and TRBJ1-4, with 11 bases lining up with TRBD1. Germline CDR1 reads KGHDR; CDR2 reads SFDVKD. This CDR3 is built from 15 residues. V shed 0 bases and J 8 bases; nucleotides not matched to a gene: 1. The CDR3 protein is CATSDLWDRGEKLFF. The CDR3 nucleotides read TGTGCCACCAGTGATTTGTGGGACAGGGGGGAAAAACTGTTTTTT.

This clone was counted between two and nine times. V usage is TRBV28 and J usage is TRBJ2-5; TRBD2 agrees at 8 bases. The CDR3 is made up of 16 amino acids. Per germline, CDR1 MDHEN and CDR2 SYDVKM. V lost 6 bases and J lost 5; bases outside the gene matches: 14. The CDR3 nucleotides are TGTGCCAGCAGCCGTGGGGCGGGGGGTAGAGCGGAGACCCAGTACTTC. It is translated as CASSRGAGGRAETQYF.

The rearrangement uses TRBV2 and TRBJ2-7; D uncertain. The CDR3 length is 13 residues. V was shortened by 2 bases and J by 2 bases, with 7 bases between the two germline ends. Germline V gene lookup returns CDR1 SNHLY and CDR2 FYNNEI. CDR3 in DNA: TGTGCCAGCAGTGAACGGAGTACCTACGAGCAGTACTTC. Encoded protein: CASSERSTYEQYF.

This clone was counted between two and nine times. The V and J genes are TRBV3-1 (or the pseudogene TRBV3-2) and TRBJ2-2, with 9 bases lining up with TRBD1. Germline CDR1 reads LGHDT; CDR2 reads YNNKEL (reference sequence). Trimming at V came to 3 bases and at J to 6 bases, leaving 11 bases not matched to a gene. The CDR3 spans 17 residues. Written as DNA, the CDR3 is TGTGCCAGCAGCCATTCCCGGGACAGGGTTTTCGCCGGGGAGCTGTTTTTT. It encodes CASSHSRDRVFAGELFF.

V gene TRBV6-1 combines with J gene TRBJ1-5; D ambiguous. V shed 7 bases and J shed 2 bases, with 12 bases lying between them. This CDR3 contains 14 residues. The V gene's germline CDR1 is MNHNS and CDR2 SASEGT. CDR3 DNA sequence: TGTGCCAGCACTTTAGGGAGCGGCAATCAGCCCCAGCATTTT. As protein: CASTLGSGNQPQHF.

This clone was seen a few times. This chain links TRBV7-2 with TRBJ1-1, with a possible D match to TRBD1 (5 bases). Trimming shortened V by 6 bases and J by 11 bases, and 19 bases separated the two germline ends. The germline gives CDR1 SGHTA, CDR2 FQGNSA. The length of the CDR3 is 13 residues. CDR3 sequence: CASRQGLDRRAFF. Here the CDR3 DNA reads TGTGCCAGCAGGCAGGGTTTGGATCGTCGGGCTTTCTTT.

V is TRBV4-1 and J is TRBJ2-7, with TRBD1 identical over 12 bases. CDR3 length: 15 residues. Germline V gives CDR1 MGHRA, CDR2 YSYEKL. V shed 4 bases, J shed 4 bases, and the junction held 5 bases outside the gene matches. This CDR3 is CASSRGTGGVYEQYF. CDR3 nucleotides: TGCGCCAGCAGCCGGGGGACAGGGGGCGTGTACGAGCAGTACTTC.

CDR3 nucleotides: TGCGCCAGCAGCCAAGAATATGGGTGGGGGAGGATCGACACTGAAGCTTTCTTT. Its protein is CASSQEYGWGRIDTEAFF. The chain joins TRBV4-1 to TRBJ1-1; TRBD1 is a possible D gene (5 bases). Germline assignment: CDR1 MGHRA and CDR2 YSYEKL. Between the trimmed V and J ends, which lost 0 bases and 3 bases, there was a span of 20 bases. The CDR3 totals 18 residues.

The chain recombines TRBV18 with TRBJ2-1; 9 bases match TRBD2. The length of the CDR3 is 15 residues. From germline, CDR1 is KGHSH and CDR2 LQKENI. The V and J ends lost 3 bases and 10 bases, in that order; junction bases with no gene match: 10. The CDR3 DNA is TGTGCCAGCTCACCCCCCGGAATAGCGGGGGTGGAGCAGTTCTTC. Amino acid sequence: CASSPPGIAGVEQFF. Filled out from reference TRBV18 and TRBJ2-1, the complete variable domain reads NAGVMQNPRHLVRRRGQEARLRCSPMKGHSHVYWYRQLPEEGLKFMVYLQKENIIDESGMPKERFSAEFPKEGPSILRIQQVVRGDSAAYFCASSPPGIAGVEQFFGPGTRLTVL.

V and J are TRBV29-1 and TRBJ1-1; D gene unclear. V lost 5 bases to trimming and J lost 8 bases, with 12 bases between them. Germline CDR1 reads SQVTM; CDR2 reads ANQGSEA. CDR3 length: 11 residues. The CDR3 protein is CSVSLRGEAFF. The CDR3 DNA sequence: TGCAGCGTTAGTTTAAGAGGGGAAGCTTTCTTT.

The V gene is TRBV5-1, the J gene TRBJ2-7; no firm D call. The germline CDR1 and CDR2 sequences are SGHRS and YFSETQ. Trimming stripped 2 bases from V and 6 bases from J, with 9 bases between. The CDR3 loop spans 12 amino acids. For the CDR3, the DNA is TGCGCCAGCAGCTTCTACTTCTCCGAGCAGTACTTC. Amino acids: CASSFYFSEQYF.

The chain uses TRBV10-3 and TRBJ2-6, with D hard to call. Germline V CDR1 and CDR2: ENHRY, SYGVKD. This CDR3 has 17 amino acids. Trimming took off 3 bases at V and 0 bases at J, with 12 bases between the two ends. The CDR3 coding sequence is TGTGCCATCAGTGATCAGGCGCTGACCTCTGGGGCCAACGTCCTGACTTTC. Protein product: CAISDQALTSGANVLTF.

The V and J genes are TRBV14 and TRBJ2-1; D uncertain. Germline V CDR1 and CDR2: SGHDN, FVKESK. CDR3 length: 16 residues. Trimming stripped 0 bases from V and 4 bases from J, with 13 bases between. CDR3 residues: CASSQDYLLRYNEQFF. DNA for the CDR3: TGTGCCAGCAGCCAAGACTATCTTTTGAGGTACAATGAGCAGTTCTTC. The full variable domain, rest sourced from reference TRBV14 and TRBJ2-1, is EAGVTQFPSHSVIEKGQTVTLRCDPISGHDNLYWYRRVMGKEIKFLLHFVKESKQDESGMPNNRFLAERTGGTYSTLKVQPAELEDSGVYFCASSQDYLLRYNEQFFGPGTRLTVL.

This clone has only a few counts. The gene calls are TRBV4-2 and TRBJ2-1; perhaps TRBD2 as D (6 bases). V gave up 1 base and J gave up 5 bases, with 18 bases separating them. From germline, CDR1 is LGHNA and CDR2 YNFKEQ. The CDR3 loop spans 17 amino acids. The chain's CDR3 is CASSQGGTRRGDNEQFF. Written as DNA, the CDR3 is TGTGCCAGCAGCCAAGGCGGGACCCGCCGGGGCGACAATGAGCAGTTCTTC.

The chain recombines TRBV4-2 with TRBJ1-4, with a weak D call TRBD1 (6 bases). CDR3 length: 17 amino acids. The V end lost 1 base, the J end lost 3 bases, and 15 bases lay between the germline ends. CDR1 LGHNA and CDR2 YNFKEQ come from the germline V gene. CDR3 DNA: TGTGCCAGCAGCCAAGGGGCGGGGGGCTCGGCTAATGAAAAACTGTTTTTT. This codes for CASSQGAGGSANEKLFF.